A selection of T cell receptor beta chains follows, all from one sample in a study of control samples from healthy donors and cancer patients. Using immunoSEQ multiplex PCR, the repertoire was profiled, and TCRdb retains in-frame clones only, with some absent. The sample includes 100,000 to 150,000 clones, about 88% seen only once; the top ten take around 2%. The sample consisted of blood. The receptors originated from a young man in good health. Each CDR3 is given with its conserved first and last residue. The D gene is left open where the match is weak. Size tells how often a clone was seen (once, few, many) or the class of an expanded clone, and some rows leave it out.

V	D	J	size	DNA	CDR3
TRBV5-1	TRBD1	TRBJ1-6	once	TGCGCCAGCAGCGGAACCGGGACAGGGGCCTATAATTCACCCCTCCACTTT	CASSGTGTGAYNSPLHF
TRBV19	-	TRBJ1-6	few	TGTGCCAGTCAAAACGAGGGTCCCGGGCGGGGGACCCTCCACTTT	CASQNEGPGRGTLHF
TRBV6-6	TRBD1	TRBJ1-6	-	TGTGCCAGCAGCCCCGGACAGGGCGGAAATAATTCACCCCTCCACTTT	CASSPGQGGNNSPLHF
TRBV18	-	TRBJ2-7	-	TGTGCCAGCTCACCGATAGTGACGTCCGTCTACGAGCAGTACTTC	CASSPIVTSVYEQYF
TRBV10-2	-	TRBJ2-3	-	TGCGCCAGCAGTATTTCCGGGCCGTCCGCGGATACGCAGTATTTT	CASSISGPSADTQYF
TRBV19	TRBD2	TRBJ2-1	-	TGTGCCAGTAGTATGGGGGGAGGGCGATTTGAGCAGTTCTTC	CASSMGGGRFEQFF
TRBV3-1/TRBV3-2	TRBD1	TRBJ1-4	-	TGTGCCAGCAGCCCCCGGGACAGGGATGAAAAACTGTTTTTT	CASSPRDRDEKLFF
TRBV6-4	TRBD1	TRBJ2-1	-	TGTGCCAGCAGCCGGGACAGGAACTACAATGAGCAGTTCTTC	CASSRDRNYNEQFF
TRBV5-1	TRBD1	TRBJ2-5	-	TGCGCCAGCAGCTTGGGGTCTACAGGGGGCAAAGGGATCCAGTACTTC	CASSLGSTGGKGIQYF
TRBV7-3	TRBD2	TRBJ2-2	-	TGTGCCAGCAGCTCGGGACTAGCCGCCGGGGAGCTGTTTTTT	CASSSGLAAGELFF
TRBV6-6	-	TRBJ1-5	-	TGTGCCAGCAGTTACGTTAGCGAGGGAAATCAGCCCCAGCATTTT	CASSYVSEGNQPQHF
TRBV6-5	TRBD1	TRBJ1-1	once	TGTGCCAGCCGTCTTCAGGGGGGCAGGGAAGCTTTCTTT	CASRLQGGREAFF
TRBV3-1/TRBV3-2	TRBD2	TRBJ2-7	-	TGTGCCAGCAGCCGCTCGGGAGGGCCCTACGAGCAGTACTTC	CASSRSGGPYEQYF
TRBV5-4	TRBD2	TRBJ2-7	-	TGTGCCAGCAGCTTGGGACTAGCGGGACCGAGCGAGCAGTACTTC	CASSLGLAGPSEQYF
TRBV7-9	TRBD2	TRBJ2-1	-	TGTGCCAGCAGCTTAGGCGTTGCTCGCGGGAGCTCCTACAATGAGCAGTTCTTC	CASSLGVARGSSYNEQFF
TRBV14	TRBD1	TRBJ1-4	-	TGTGCCAGCAGCCAAGACGAGGGGACAGTTTATGAAAAACTGTTTTTT	CASSQDEGTVYEKLFF
TRBV6-4	TRBD2	TRBJ2-3	few	TGTGCCAGCAGTGAGAAGGCGGGAGAACCAGATACGCAGTATTTT	CASSEKAGEPDTQYF
TRBV18	TRBD1	TRBJ1-6	few	TGTGCCAGCTCACGGCCGACAGGGCCCAATAATTCACCCCTCCACTTT	CASSRPTGPNNSPLHF
TRBV6-5	TRBD2	TRBJ2-7	-	TGTGCCAGCAGAGAGACTAGCGCCACCTACGAGCAGTACTTC	CASRETSATYEQYF
TRBV18	TRBD1	TRBJ2-7	-	TGTGCCAGCTCACCATCAGGGGGTCACGAGCAGTACTTC	CASSPSGGHEQYF
TRBV12-3/TRBV12-4	-	TRBJ1-1	once	TGTGCCAGCAGTTTTGGTTCTGAAGCTTTCTTT	CASSFGSEAFF
TRBV18	-	TRBJ2-2	-	TGTGCCAGCTCACCATTCAGGGGGGAGTCGGCCGGGGAGCTGTTTTTT	CASSPFRGESAGELFF
TRBV9	-	TRBJ2-7	-	TGTGCCAGCAGCGGGAGCTCCTACGAGCAGTACTTC	CASSGSSYEQYF
TRBV15	-	TRBJ2-2	-	TGTGCCACCAGCACCGATTTCTTCGGGGAGCTGTTTTTT	CATSTDFFGELFF
TRBV6-4	TRBD2	TRBJ2-7	-	TGTGCCAGCAGTGACTCGAGCTCAGGCGGGAGGGTCGGCTACGAGCAGTACTTC	CASSDSSSGGRVGYEQYF
TRBV6-6	TRBD1	TRBJ1-5	-	TGTGCCACCGGCGGACAGGCCGCGGAGCCCCAGCATTTT	CATGGQAAEPQHF
TRBV19	-	TRBJ1-5	-	TGTGCCAGTAGTATAAACCCCGCGAGCAATCAGCCCCAGCATTTT	CASSINPASNQPQHF
TRBV5-1	TRBD2	TRBJ2-1	-	TGCGCCAGCAGCTTGGTTAAGCCTAGCGGGACCAATGAGCAGTTCTTC	CASSLVKPSGTNEQFF